This TCR beta chain was sequenced during a study of CD8+CD57+ T cells in acquired aplastic anemia. On the study more broadly: Quantities of DNA derived from sorted CD4+ and CD8+ cells averaged around 3 ug.

According to the study, genomic DNA was the template for TCR beta VDJ and CDR3 profiling. TCRdb re-called the reads through MiXCR, storing one row per CDR3 protein. The top ten hold about 1.8% of the sample, which has 150,000 to 200,000 distinct CDR3 sequences, approximately 48% seen once. This clonotype was detected many times. Sequencing was done on patients that had shown CD8+CD57+ cell expansion by flow cytometry. Among the patients, all had severe acquired aplastic anemia. Trimming shortened V by 4 bases and J by 0 bases, and 4 bases separated the two germline ends. Germline V gene sequence: CDR1 DFQATT, CDR2 SNEGSKA (reference sequence). The CDR3 consists of 12 residues.

This chain joins TRBV20-1 and TRBJ1-3; D remains unclear. Sequencing was done on a sample of sorted CD4+, CD8+, or CD8+CD57+ T cells (not recorded which) from PBMCs. This TCR was sampled from a human donor with aplastic anemia. The CDR3 is CSATYSGNTIYF. For the CDR3, the DNA is TGCAGTGCTACCTACTCTGGAAACACCATATATTTT.